This T cell receptor beta chain was recovered during a study of cytomegalovirus exposure and HLA in healthy donors. Study-level background: From HLA-typed donors, an early data release held approximately 85 million unique TCRs. The study's findings and limits: An analysis done earlier found most TCR beta V segments productive about 90% or about 30% of the time.

Remarks on this clone: Its antigen remains unidentified.

In germline, CDR1 is LGHNA, CDR2 YSLEER. Trimming at V came to 6 bases and at J to 0 bases, leaving 9 bases not matched to a gene. The CDR3 is 16 residues long. It was with 60 Vbeta and 13 Jbeta primers that the PCR ran. Using immunoSEQ multiplex PCR, the repertoire was profiled, and TCRdb retains in-frame clones only, with some absent. Found here are 130,000 to 150,000 clones; the top ten clones hold 1.5% to 2%. J is TRBJ1-1 and V is TRBV4-3; TRBD1 matches 8 bases. The TCR was taken from a woman aged 45 to 65 in good health and CMV-seronegative. Sequenced sample: PBMCs. The CDR3 DNA reads TGCGCCAGCAGTCCAGACTTGACAGGGGTGAACACTGAAGCTTTCTTT. This codes for CASSPDLTGVNTEAFF.